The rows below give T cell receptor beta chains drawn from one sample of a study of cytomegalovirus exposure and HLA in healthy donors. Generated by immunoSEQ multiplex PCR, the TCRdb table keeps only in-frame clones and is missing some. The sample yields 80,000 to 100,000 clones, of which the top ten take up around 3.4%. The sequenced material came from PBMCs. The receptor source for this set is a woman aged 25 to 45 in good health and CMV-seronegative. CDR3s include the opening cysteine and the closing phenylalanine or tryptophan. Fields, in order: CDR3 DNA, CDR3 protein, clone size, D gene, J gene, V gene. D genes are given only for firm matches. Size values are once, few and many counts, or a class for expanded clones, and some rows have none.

cdr3_nt: TGTGCCAGCAGCTTAGGGACCGGGACGGGGGAAGAGACCCAGTACTTC
cdr3_aa: CASSLGTGTGEETQYF
clone_size: NA
d_call: NA
j_call: TRBJ2-5
v_call: TRBV11-3

cdr3_nt: TGTGCCAGCAGTTGGAGGAGCTTGGGGGAAGCTTTCTTT
cdr3_aa: CASSWRSLGEAFF
clone_size: NA
d_call: NA
j_call: TRBJ1-1
v_call: TRBV28

cdr3_nt: TGCGCCAGCAGCTTGGGGCGGACAGGTTCCAATGAAAAACTGTTTTTT
cdr3_aa: CASSLGRTGSNEKLFF
clone_size: NA
d_call: TRBD1
j_call: TRBJ1-4
v_call: TRBV5-1

cdr3_nt: TGTGCCAGCAGTTCCGGTTCAGGGGTCCAGCCCCAGCATTTT
cdr3_aa: CASSSGSGVQPQHF
clone_size: medium-sized
d_call: NA
j_call: TRBJ1-5
v_call: TRBV28

cdr3_nt: TGTGCCAGCAGAATACTTAGCGGGAGGGGGGAGACCCAGTACTTC
cdr3_aa: CASRILSGRGETQYF
clone_size: NA
d_call: TRBD2
j_call: TRBJ2-5
v_call: TRBV6-5

cdr3_nt: TGTGCCAGCAGCGCAAAAGGGGGCAGCATGAACACTGAAGCTTTCTTT
cdr3_aa: CASSAKGGSMNTEAFF
clone_size: NA
d_call: TRBD1
j_call: TRBJ1-1
v_call: TRBV9

cdr3_nt: TGTGCCATCAGTGATGTCCGTCTAGCGGGGGGGGACGAGCAGTTCTTC
cdr3_aa: CAISDVRLAGGDEQFF
clone_size: NA
d_call: TRBD2
j_call: TRBJ2-1
v_call: TRBV10-3

cdr3_nt: TGTGCCAGCAGCCCAAGAGGTGATAGCGGGAGCTACGAGCAGTACTTC
cdr3_aa: CASSPRGDSGSYEQYF
clone_size: NA
d_call: TRBD2
j_call: TRBJ2-7
v_call: TRBV5-5

cdr3_nt: TGTGCCAGCAGCTTCATAAGCGGGGGGGCGGAAGATACGCAGTATTTT
cdr3_aa: CASSFISGGAEDTQYF
clone_size: NA
d_call: TRBD2
j_call: TRBJ2-3
v_call: TRBV11-3

cdr3_nt: TGTGCCAGCAGCGCGGGACTAGCGGGGGGATACGAGCAGTACTTC
cdr3_aa: CASSAGLAGGYEQYF
clone_size: NA
d_call: TRBD2
j_call: TRBJ2-7
v_call: TRBV14

cdr3_nt: TGTGCCAGCGCCACCCAAATCCGGCAGGGGTATTACAATGAGCAGTTCTTC
cdr3_aa: CASATQIRQGYYNEQFF
clone_size: NA
d_call: NA
j_call: TRBJ2-1
v_call: TRBV6-9

cdr3_nt: TGTGCCACCAGCAACCCACAGGGATACTATGGCTACACCTTC
cdr3_aa: CATSNPQGYYGYTF
clone_size: NA
d_call: NA
j_call: TRBJ1-2
v_call: TRBV15

cdr3_nt: TGTGCCAGCACAAACACCGGGGAGCTGTTTTTT
cdr3_aa: CASTNTGELFF
clone_size: NA
d_call: NA
j_call: TRBJ2-2
v_call: TRBV6-5

cdr3_nt: TGTGCCAGCAGTGGGCCGGGACACAAAAGATCGTACTTC
cdr3_aa: CASSGPGHKRSYF
clone_size: NA
d_call: NA
j_call: TRBJ2-7
v_call: TRBV28

cdr3_nt: TGTGCCAGCAGCGTATCGGACAGGGTCACCGGGGAGCTGTTTTTT
cdr3_aa: CASSVSDRVTGELFF
clone_size: NA
d_call: TRBD1
j_call: TRBJ2-2
v_call: TRBV9

cdr3_nt: TGTGCCACCAGCAGAGATGTCGGGGGCAGGGGGCTTCATGGCTACACCTTC
cdr3_aa: CATSRDVGGRGLHGYTF
clone_size: NA
d_call: TRBD1
j_call: TRBJ1-2
v_call: TRBV15

cdr3_nt: NA
cdr3_aa: CASRVLRRDTEAFF
clone_size: NA
d_call: NA
j_call: TRBJ1-1
v_call: TRBV6-1

cdr3_nt: TGTGCCACCCCAGGGACAAGTGGCGGCTACACCTTC
cdr3_aa: CATPGTSGGYTF
clone_size: NA
d_call: NA
j_call: TRBJ1-2
v_call: TRBV28

cdr3_nt: TGTGCCAGCAGAGTGAATTGGGGCACCGTATCGAACACCGGGGAGCTGTTTTTT
cdr3_aa: CASRVNWGTVSNTGELFF
clone_size: NA
d_call: NA
j_call: TRBJ2-2
v_call: TRBV2

cdr3_nt: TGTGCTAGCAGCTTAGAGGTAGACTTAAAACTAGAGACCCAGTACTTC
cdr3_aa: CASSLEVDLKLETQYF
clone_size: NA
d_call: NA
j_call: TRBJ2-5
v_call: TRBV7-7

cdr3_nt: TGTGCCAGCAGCCCGCTGGGGACAGACTATACTCTTAACTATGGCTACACCTTC
cdr3_aa: CASSPLGTDYTLNYGYTF
clone_size: NA
d_call: TRBD1
j_call: TRBJ1-2
v_call: TRBV14

cdr3_nt: TGTGCCAGTAGTATAGATAAGACAGGCGGCAATCAGCCCCAGCATTTT
cdr3_aa: CASSIDKTGGNQPQHF
clone_size: NA
d_call: NA
j_call: TRBJ1-5
v_call: TRBV19

cdr3_nt: TGTGCCAGCAGCTCAACGGCGGGGGCTAATGAAAAACTGTTTTTT
cdr3_aa: CASSSTAGANEKLFF
clone_size: NA
d_call: NA
j_call: TRBJ1-4
v_call: TRBV7-9

cdr3_nt: TGTGCCAGCAGTCCGTCAACAGGACGAACACCGGGGGAGCTGTTTTTT
cdr3_aa: CASSPSTGRTPGELFF
clone_size: NA
d_call: NA
j_call: TRBJ2-2
v_call: TRBV11-3

cdr3_nt: TGTGCCAGCAGCGCCATAGGGGGGGCGTTCGGCTACACCTTC
cdr3_aa: CASSAIGGAFGYTF
clone_size: NA
d_call: NA
j_call: TRBJ1-2
v_call: TRBV7-3

cdr3_nt: TGTGCCAGCATCTCCCTCTCAGGGAAGGACCCCTACAATGAGCAGTTCTTC
cdr3_aa: CASISLSGKDPYNEQFF
clone_size: NA
d_call: NA
j_call: TRBJ2-1
v_call: TRBV27